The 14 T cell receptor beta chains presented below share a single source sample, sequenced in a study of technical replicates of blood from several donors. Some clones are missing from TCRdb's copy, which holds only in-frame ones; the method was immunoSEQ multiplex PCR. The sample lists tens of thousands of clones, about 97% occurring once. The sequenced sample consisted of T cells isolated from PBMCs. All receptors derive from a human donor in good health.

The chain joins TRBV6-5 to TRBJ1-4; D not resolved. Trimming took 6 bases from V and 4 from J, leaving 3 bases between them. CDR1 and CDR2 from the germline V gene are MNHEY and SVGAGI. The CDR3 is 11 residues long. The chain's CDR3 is CASRLNEKLFF. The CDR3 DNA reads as TGTGCCAGCAGACTTAATGAAAAACTGTTTTTT.

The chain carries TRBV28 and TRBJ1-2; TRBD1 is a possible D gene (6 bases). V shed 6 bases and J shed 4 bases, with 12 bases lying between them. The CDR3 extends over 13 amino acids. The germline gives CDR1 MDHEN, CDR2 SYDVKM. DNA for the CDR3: TGTGCCAGCAGCTTACAGGGAACCTATGGCTACACCTTC. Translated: CASSLQGTYGYTF.

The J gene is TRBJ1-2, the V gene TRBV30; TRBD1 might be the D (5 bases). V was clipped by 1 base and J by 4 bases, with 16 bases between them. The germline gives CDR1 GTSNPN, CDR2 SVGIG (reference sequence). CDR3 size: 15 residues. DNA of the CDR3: TGTGCCTGGAGTGCCGTACTACAGGCTCTCTATGGCTACACCTTC. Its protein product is CAWSAVLQALYGYTF.

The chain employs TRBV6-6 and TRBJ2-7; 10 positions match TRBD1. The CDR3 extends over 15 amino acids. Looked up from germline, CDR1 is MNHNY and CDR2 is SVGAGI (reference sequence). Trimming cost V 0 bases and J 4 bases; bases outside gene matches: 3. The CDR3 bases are TGTGCCAGCAGTTACTCTTGGGGACAGGGGTACGAGCAGTACTTC. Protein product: CASSYSWGQGYEQYF.

In nucleotides, the CDR3 is TGTGCCAGCAGAGGTGGGGCCGGCTACACCTTC. Translating it yields CASRGGAGYTF. V gene TRBV28 combines with J gene TRBJ1-2; D is perhaps TRBD1 (5 bases). The CDR3 contains 11 residues. The germline V gene encodes CDR1 MDHEN and CDR2 SYDVKM. The germline V and J ends were trimmed by 6 bases and 8 bases, with 10 bases remaining between them.

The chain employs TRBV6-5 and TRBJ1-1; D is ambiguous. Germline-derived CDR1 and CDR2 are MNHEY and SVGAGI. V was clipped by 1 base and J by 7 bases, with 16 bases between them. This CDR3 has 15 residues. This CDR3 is CASSYLSRRQNEAFF. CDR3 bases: TGTGCCAGCAGTTACTTATCAAGGAGGCAGAATGAAGCTTTCTTT.

The CDR3 DNA reads TGTGCCAGTAGTCCCGGGACAAGCTATGGCTACACCTTC. Encoded protein: CASSPGTSYGYTF. The gene calls are TRBV19 and TRBJ1-2, with D possibly matching TRBD1 (6 bases). Trimming left V 5 bases short and J 4 bases short, with 11 bases between. The CDR3 spans 13 residues. From germline, CDR1 is LNHDA and CDR2 SQIVND (reference sequence).

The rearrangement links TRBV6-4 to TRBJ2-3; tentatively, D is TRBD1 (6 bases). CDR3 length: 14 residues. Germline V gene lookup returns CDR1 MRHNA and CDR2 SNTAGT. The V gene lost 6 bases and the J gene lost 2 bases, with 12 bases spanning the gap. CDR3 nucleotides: TGTGCCAGCAGCCCGACAGGTAACACAGATACGCAGTATTTT. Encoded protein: CASSPTGNTDTQYF.

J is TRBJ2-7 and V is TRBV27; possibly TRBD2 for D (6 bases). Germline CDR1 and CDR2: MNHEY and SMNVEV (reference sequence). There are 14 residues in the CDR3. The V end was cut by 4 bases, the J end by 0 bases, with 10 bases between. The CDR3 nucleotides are TGTGCCAGCAGTTCGATGACTAGCTCCTACGAGCAGTACTTC. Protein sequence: CASSSMTSSYEQYF.

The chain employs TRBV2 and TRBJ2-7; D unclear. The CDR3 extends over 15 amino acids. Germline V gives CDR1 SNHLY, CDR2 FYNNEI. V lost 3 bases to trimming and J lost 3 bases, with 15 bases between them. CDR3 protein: CASSDISTLVYEQYF. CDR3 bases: TGTGCCAGCAGTGACATTTCCACTCTAGTCTACGAGCAGTACTTC.

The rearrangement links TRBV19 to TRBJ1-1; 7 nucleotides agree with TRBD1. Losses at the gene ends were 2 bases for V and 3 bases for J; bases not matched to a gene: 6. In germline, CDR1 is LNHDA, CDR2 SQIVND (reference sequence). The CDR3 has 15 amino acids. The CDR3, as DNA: TGTGCCAGTAGTATACTAGGGGGCGCGGACACTGAAGCTTTCTTT. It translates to CASSILGGADTEAFF.

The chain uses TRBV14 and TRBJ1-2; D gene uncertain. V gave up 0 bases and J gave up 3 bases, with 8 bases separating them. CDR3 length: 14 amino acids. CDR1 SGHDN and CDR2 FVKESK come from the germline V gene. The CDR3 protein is CASSQDYSDYGYTF. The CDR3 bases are TGTGCCAGCAGCCAAGACTACAGTGACTATGGCTACACCTTC.

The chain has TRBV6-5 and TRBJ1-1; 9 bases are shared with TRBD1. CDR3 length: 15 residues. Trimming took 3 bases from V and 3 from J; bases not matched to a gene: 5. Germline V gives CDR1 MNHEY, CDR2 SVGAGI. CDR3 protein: CASSYRRQGDTEAFF. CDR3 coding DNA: TGTGCCAGCAGTTATAGGAGACAGGGGGACACTGAAGCTTTCTTT.

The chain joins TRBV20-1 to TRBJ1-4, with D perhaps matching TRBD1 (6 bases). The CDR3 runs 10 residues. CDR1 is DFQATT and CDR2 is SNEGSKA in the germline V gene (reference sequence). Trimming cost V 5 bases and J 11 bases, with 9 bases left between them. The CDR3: CSARGHKLFF. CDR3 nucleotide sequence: TGCAGTGCTCGGGGACATAAACTGTTTTTT.